This entry describes one TCR beta chain. The data stem from a study of T-cell memory formation after mild COVID-19. TCRdb re-analysed the 5' RACE reads in MiXCR, keeping a single row per CDR3 protein. The table lists 500,000 to 600,000 distinct CDR3 sequences, about a sixth of them singletons. The CDR3 length is 16 residues. Trimming cost V 4 bases and J 4 bases; bases outside gene matches: 7. CDR1 is LGHDT, CDR2 YNNKEL, per germline (reference sequence). Sequencing input: PBMCs or a T cell subset sorted from them (not recorded which). The rearrangement joins TRBV3-1 to TRBJ1-1; TRBD1 matches at 12 bases. This clonotype was sampled from an adult woman who had mild COVID-19 (a few samples of this study predate the infection). Cell type and time point are not known. In nucleotides, the CDR3 is TGTGCCAGCAGCCCTCCGGGACAGGGGGCGCCCACTGAAGCTTTCTTT. Its translation: CASSPPGQGAPTEAFF.